The next 22 T cell receptor beta chains were all read from a single sample in a study of control samples from healthy donors and cancer patients. TCRdb's copy holds only in-frame clones and misses some; the assay was immunoSEQ multiplex PCR. This table has around 190,000 clones, roughly 92% appearing once. Sequenced material: blood. These receptors were obtained from a man younger than 40 in good health.

The chain combines TRBV18 with TRBJ1-1; D is ambiguous. V was cut by 2 bases and J by 2 bases, with 6 bases left in between. The germline V gene has CDR1 KGHSH and CDR2 LQKENI. The CDR3 runs to 13 residues. The CDR3 DNA is TGTGCCAGCTCACCATGGGTTAACACTGAAGCTTTCTTT. Residues: CASSPWVNTEAFF.

About this clone itself: Other DNA sequences in the sample encode the same CDR3. The chain joins TRBV28 to TRBJ1-2; D is uncertain. Germline lookup yields CDR1 MDHEN and CDR2 SYDVKM. The V gene lost 5 bases and the J gene lost 5 bases, with 9 bases spanning the gap. CDR3 length: 12 residues. CDR3 DNA sequence: TGTGCCAGCAGTAGCCTAAATTATGGCTACACCTTC. Its translation: CASSSLNYGYTF.

The chain uses TRBV11-2 and TRBJ1-2; perhaps TRBD1 as D (6 bases). Germline V lookup: CDR1 SGHAT, CDR2 FQNNGV. The V end was cut by 0 bases, the J end by 5 bases, with 10 bases between. The CDR3 totals 14 residues. DNA for the CDR3: TGTGCCAGCAGCTTAGAGCCAGGGGATTATGGCTACACCTTC. This sequence encodes CASSLEPGDYGYTF.

This chain joins TRBV5-6 and TRBJ1-5; D is uncertain. The CDR3 has 14 residues. Trimming removed 1 base from V and 6 bases from J, with 11 bases in between. Per germline, CDR1 SGHDT and CDR2 YYEEEE. The CDR3 here is CASSLYQVAQPQHF. The CDR3 DNA follows: TGTGCCAGCAGCTTGTACCAGGTGGCTCAGCCCCAGCATTTT.

CDR3 residues: CASSYWTNNEKLFF. Written as DNA, the CDR3 is TGTGCCAGCAGTTACTGGACAAATAATGAAAAACTGTTTTTT. The J gene is TRBJ1-4, the V gene TRBV28, with TRBD1 as a possible D gene (5 bases). Trimming took off 4 bases at V and 4 bases at J, with 10 bases between the two ends. Germline loops: CDR1 MDHEN, CDR2 SYDVKM. The CDR3 loop spans 14 amino acids.

V and J are TRBV7-9 and TRBJ1-2, with D possibly being TRBD1 (5 bases). The CDR3 sequence is 16 residues long. The V end was cut by 1 base, the J end by 5 bases, with 17 bases between. Looked up from germline, CDR1 is SEHNR and CDR2 is FQNEAQ (reference sequence). CDR3 loop: CASSLGTTTIGYGYTF. CDR3 sequence (DNA): TGTGCCAGCAGCTTAGGGACAACCACGATAGGGTATGGCTACACCTTC.

The chain uses TRBV5-1 and TRBJ1-3; no clear D gene. Trimming stripped 4 bases from V and 0 bases from J, with 14 bases between. Germline values: CDR1 SGHRS, CDR2 YFSETQ. The CDR3 is made up of 16 amino acids. The CDR3 spells CASSPGGFSSGNTIYF. The CDR3, as DNA: TGCGCCAGCAGCCCCGGCGGGTTTAGCTCTGGAAACACCATATATTTT.

The CDR3 sequence is CASSPGSGSKSYNEQFF. The CDR3 coding sequence is TGTGCCAGCTCACCAGGGAGCGGGAGTAAATCCTACAATGAGCAGTTCTTC. The V gene is TRBV18, the J gene TRBJ2-1, with 8 nucleotides matching TRBD2. The length of the CDR3 is 17 residues. Germline V lookup: CDR1 KGHSH, CDR2 LQKENI. The trim removed 2 bases at V and 1 base at J, leaving 7 bases unmatched.

The chain recombines TRBV10-1 with TRBJ2-3; 12 nucleotides agree with TRBD2. The germline V gene encodes CDR1 WNHNN and CDR2 SYGVQD (reference sequence). This CDR3 is 16 amino acids long. V dropped 6 bases and J dropped 2; count of bases not matched to a gene: 6. DNA for the CDR3: TGCGCCAGCAGCGCCGGACTAGCGGGACTCACAGATACGCAGTATTTT. It yields the protein CASSAGLAGLTDTQYF.

The V and J genes are TRBV11-3 and TRBJ2-7; D may be TRBD2 (5 bases). The CDR3 has 17 amino acids. Trimming cost V 7 bases and J 0 bases, with 22 bases left between them. Germline CDR1 reads SGHNT; CDR2 reads YENEEA. CDR3 amino acids: CASIAEPGSGGSYEQYF. As DNA, the CDR3 is TGTGCCAGCATCGCCGAACCGGGATCGGGTGGCTCCTACGAGCAGTACTTC.

The chain employs TRBV6-4 and TRBJ1-4, with a weak D call TRBD1 (5 bases). Between the trimmed V and J ends, which lost 2 bases and 10 bases, there was a span of 20 bases. Germline CDR1 and CDR2: MRHNA and SNTAGT. The CDR3 has 16 residues. CDR3 sequence reads: CASSDVRVTPHGKLFF. In nucleotides, the CDR3 is TGTGCCAGCAGTGACGTCAGGGTCACCCCCCACGGAAAACTGTTTTTT.

The chain carries TRBV11-2 and TRBJ2-3; 7 positions agree with TRBD2. Germline loops: CDR1 SGHAT, CDR2 FQNNGV. The CDR3 runs 15 residues. J lost 4 bases, V lost 3 bases, and 7 bases had no gene match. The CDR3 nucleotides are TGTGCCAGCAGCTTCCGCGGGAGTAACGCAGATACGCAGTATTTT. This sequence encodes CASSFRGSNADTQYF.

A note on this clone: One junction end disagrees with the germline gene, perhaps due to a read error. The V and J genes are TRBV18 and TRBJ1-6; D not certain. The CDR3 length is 15 residues. CDR1 is KGHSH and CDR2 is LQKENI in the germline V gene. The CDR3 bases are TGTGCCAGCCCACCGTCCGCTAGGGTTGATTCACCCCTCCACTTT. This sequence encodes CASPPSARVDSPLHF.

This chain joins TRBV15 and TRBJ1-5, with 7 nucleotides matching TRBD1. Trimming cost V 8 bases and J 5 bases; bases outside gene matches: 6. The CDR3 totals 13 residues. Germline CDR1 is LNHNV and CDR2 is YYDKDF (reference sequence). CDR3 bases: TGTGCCACCGCGGGGACAGTTGATCAGCCCCAGCATTTT. Translated: CATAGTVDQPQHF.

This clone was observed once. The rearrangement joins TRBV2 to TRBJ2-2; TRBD2 agrees at 7 bases. The germline V gene encodes CDR1 SNHLY and CDR2 FYNNEI. CDR3 length equals 17 residues. The junction had 13 bases not matched to a gene; V was cut back by 6 bases and J by 3 bases. The CDR3 loop is CASRRGGSGIDTGELFF. The CDR3 DNA reads as TGTGCCAGCAGGAGGGGAGGGTCCGGAATAGACACCGGGGAGCTGTTTTTT.

This sequence joins TRBV7-6 and TRBJ1-5; no definite D call. Germline CDR1 and CDR2: SGHVS and FNYEAQ. Trimming cost V 3 bases and J 6 bases, with 9 bases left between them. The CDR3 runs 13 residues. CDR3 residues: CASSFGLAQPQHF. CDR3 coding DNA: TGTGCCAGCAGCTTCGGACTTGCTCAGCCCCAGCATTTT.

The chain is built from TRBV30 and TRBJ2-5; 10 positions match TRBD1. In germline, CDR1 is GTSNPN, CDR2 SVGIG (reference sequence). This CDR3 has 15 amino acids. J was trimmed by 1 base and V by 4 bases; bases with no gene match: 6. CDR3 coding DNA: TGTGCCTGGAAAAGGACAGGGGGGCCCCAAGAGACCCAGTACTTC. Protein: CAWKRTGGPQETQYF.

V and J are TRBV5-1 and TRBJ1-2; D uncertain. The V and J ends lost 4 bases and 5 bases respectively, with 18 bases between them. The CDR3 sequence is 15 residues long. The germline V gene has CDR1 SGHRS and CDR2 YFSETQ. In nucleotides, the CDR3 is TGCGCCAGCAGCGGAGACACCTCTGGGCGGTATGGCTACACCTTC. Amino acids: CASSGDTSGRYGYTF.

The gene calls are TRBV7-6 and TRBJ2-7; a weak D match, TRBD2 (6 bases). The CDR3 has 17 residues. V dropped 6 bases and J dropped 7 bases, with 28 bases sitting between them. In germline, CDR1 is SGHVS, CDR2 FNYEAQ. CDR3 in DNA: TGTGCCAGCAGTCGAGAAGGGACCGGGACTCCCATTTCTGAGCAGTACTTC. This gives the protein CASSREGTGTPISEQYF.

The chain is built from TRBV11-2 and TRBJ1-2, with 7 nucleotides matching TRBD1. Germline-derived CDR1 and CDR2 are SGHAT and FQNNGV. Losses at the gene ends were 1 base for V and 0 bases for J; bases not matched to a gene: 2. The CDR3 is made up of 15 amino acids. The CDR3 region has the DNA TGTGCCAGCAGCTTAGGGACAGGAGCTAACTATGGCTACACCTTC. It specifies CASSLGTGANYGYTF.

The CDR3 here is CASSLDLSRGRETQYF. CDR3 coding DNA: TGTGCCAGCAGCTTAGATCTGTCCAGGGGAAGAGAGACCCAGTACTTC. V is TRBV7-2 and J is TRBJ2-5; a possible D gene is TRBD1 (6 bases). The CDR3 is made up of 16 amino acids. The germline CDR1 and CDR2 sequences are SGHTA and FQGNSA. V was trimmed by 1 base and J by 4 bases, leaving 16 bases between them.

The J gene is TRBJ2-7, the V gene TRBV7-7, with 8 bases that match TRBD2. Germline loops: CDR1 SSHAT, CDR2 FNYEAQ (reference sequence). This CDR3 comprises 13 residues. The V and J ends lost 5 bases and 7 bases, in that order; junction bases with no gene match: 7. The CDR3 nucleotides are TGTGCCAGCAGCCCCGGGGGGGCGGGGGAGCAGTACTTC. Encoded protein: CASSPGGAGEQYF.